Following are 17 T cell receptor beta chains from one sample sequenced in a study of liver allograft versus peripheral blood T cells. For the study at large: T cell receptor repertoires in transplanted livers were compared with those in recipients' peripheral blood.

Each CDR3 protein is one row after TCRdb ran MiXCR on the reads. Found here are 9,700 or so distinct CDR3 sequences, around 26% of them singletons; the top ten hold almost 8.5%. These receptors all come from a human patient who had a liver transplant. Some of the T cells might come from the graft donor.

By proportion, this clonotype is medium-sized. The rearrangement links TRBV6-5 to TRBJ2-3, with D perhaps TRBD2 (6 bases). Trimming pared 1 base from V and 2 bases from J, leaving 13 bases between. The germline gives CDR1 MNHEY, CDR2 SVGAGI. This CDR3 spans 16 amino acids. The CDR3 spells CASSYFKASVTDTQYF. The CDR3 DNA reads TGTGCCAGCAGTTACTTTAAGGCTAGCGTCACAGATACGCAGTATTTT.

This sequence joins TRBV20-1 and TRBJ1-1, with 10 bases fitting TRBD1. With V trimmed by 6 bases and J by 6 bases, 10 bases remained unmatched. Per germline, CDR1 DFQATT and CDR2 SNEGSKA (reference sequence). This CDR3 has 14 amino acids. The CDR3 DNA reads TGCAGTGCGCGGGGGGGACAGGGGTTCTCTGAAGCTTTCTTT. Amino acid sequence: CSARGGQGFSEAFF.

This clonotype is medium-sized (0.01 to 0.1%) within its sample. V gene TRBV27 combines with J gene TRBJ2-1; 11 bases match TRBD2. Unmatched junction bases numbered 9, after V lost 6 bases and J lost 5 bases. From germline, CDR1 is MNHEY and CDR2 SMNVEV (reference sequence). This CDR3 contains 16 residues. CDR3 sequence reads: CASRYSLAGGNNEQFF. CDR3 nucleotide sequence: TGTGCCAGCAGATATTCTCTAGCGGGGGGTAACAATGAGCAGTTCTTC.

This clonotype has at least ten counts. This CDR3 is CASTTPSTDTQYF. The CDR3 bases are TGTGCCAGCACAACTCCCTCCACAGATACGCAGTATTTT. V and J are TRBV11-2 and TRBJ2-3; D not resolved. Trimming stripped 7 bases from V and 2 bases from J, with 10 bases between. CDR3 length: 13 residues. CDR1 is SGHAT and CDR2 is FQNNGV in the germline V gene. Full variable domain (remainder filled in from reference TRBV11-2 and TRBJ2-3): EAGVAQSPRYKIIEKRQSVAFWCNPISGHATLYWYQQILGQGPKLLIQFQNNGVVDDSQLPKDRFSAERLKGVDSTLKIQPAKLEDSAVYLCASTTPSTDTQYFGPGTRLTVL.

By frequency in the sample, this clonotype is medium-sized. CDR3 bases: TGTGCCAGCAGCTTGGGAAGGCGAAGAGCAGGCACAGATACGCAGTATTTT. This encodes CASSLGRRRAGTDTQYF. The chain employs TRBV5-4 and TRBJ2-3; no firm D call. The CDR3 spans 17 residues. Germline V gives CDR1 SGHNT, CDR2 YYREEE (reference sequence). V dropped 0 bases and J dropped 1 base, with 15 bases sitting between them.

This clonotype was seen a few times. The V call is TRBV20-1, the J call TRBJ2-3; 7 positions match TRBD1. Unmatched junction bases numbered 9, after V lost 0 bases and J lost 0 bases. CDR1 is DFQATT and CDR2 is SNEGSKA in the germline V gene (reference sequence). This CDR3 is built from 17 residues. The CDR3 here is CSARDLRRQGSTDTQYF. CDR3 DNA: TGCAGTGCTAGAGATTTGAGAAGACAGGGCAGCACAGATACGCAGTATTTT.

This chain joins TRBV6-5 and TRBJ2-1; TRBD2 agrees at 9 bases. After removal of 1 base from V and 4 bases from J, the junction contained 8 bases not matched to a gene. Germline V gene lookup returns CDR1 MNHEY and CDR2 SVGAGI. This CDR3 is built from 17 residues. In nucleotides, the CDR3 is TGTGCCAGCAGTTACTTTAGCGGGAGTGGTCGTTACAATGAGCAGTTCTTC. It encodes CASSYFSGSGRYNEQFF.

The chain recombines TRBV5-4 with TRBJ1-2; no reliable D call. The germline gives CDR1 SGHNT, CDR2 YYREEE (reference sequence). This CDR3 is 11 amino acids long. V was shortened by 4 bases and J by 8 bases, with 9 bases between the two germline ends. The CDR3 reads CASSSRSGYTF. The DNA for the CDR3 is TGTGCCAGCAGCAGCAGGAGCGGCTACACCTTC.

This clonotype is medium-sized within its sample. The V call is TRBV29-1, the J call TRBJ1-2; maybe TRBD1 (6 bases). V lost 1 base and J 4 bases, leaving 13 bases between the germline ends. Germline-derived CDR1 and CDR2 are SQVTM and ANQGSEA. The CDR3 length is 14 residues. CDR3 DNA: TGCAGCGTTGAAGTAACGGCGGGGGCCTATGGCTACACCTTC. The encoded protein is CSVEVTAGAYGYTF.

This clonotype was detected a few times. CDR3 sequence reads: CASSHDRGTTEAFF. For the CDR3, the DNA is TGTGCCAGCAGCCATGACAGGGGGACCACTGAAGCTTTCTTT. V is TRBV14 and J is TRBJ1-1, with 9 positions matching TRBD1. With 3 bases clipped from V and 4 bases from J, the junction kept 3 bases outside the gene matches. Germline CDR1 reads SGHDN; CDR2 reads FVKESK. The CDR3 runs 14 residues.

This clonotype is labeled as medium-sized. The chain employs TRBV6-1 and TRBJ2-7; D might be TRBD2 (5 bases). Germline-derived CDR1 and CDR2 are MNHNS and SASEGT. The CDR3 sequence is 13 residues long. Trimming left V 6 bases short and J 3 bases short, with 12 bases between. CDR3 DNA: TGTGCCAGCAGCCAAGACGGACTCTACGAGCAGTACTTC. Translation gives CASSQDGLYEQYF.

This clonotype ranks as medium-sized (0.01 to 0.1%). The rearrangement links TRBV6-2 or TRBV6-3 to TRBJ1-1; 7 positions match TRBD1. There are 14 residues in the CDR3. Germline-derived CDR1 and CDR2 are MNHEY and SVGEGT. After removal of 6 bases from V and 10 bases from J, the junction contained 14 bases not matched to a gene. CDR3: CASSEQGRLFSAFF. For the CDR3, the DNA is TGTGCCAGCAGCGAACAGGGGAGGCTTTTCTCAGCTTTCTTT.

The chain uses TRBV6-5 and TRBJ2-3; D might be TRBD2 (5 bases). Per germline, CDR1 MNHEY and CDR2 SVGAGI. Trimming pared 6 bases from V and 2 bases from J, leaving 18 bases between. The CDR3 length is 16 residues. The CDR3 reads CASRVTTGVYTDTQYF. CDR3 DNA sequence: TGTGCCAGCAGGGTGACGACCGGGGTCTACACAGATACGCAGTATTTT.

This clonotype was seen a handful of times. The CDR3 DNA is TGCAGTGCTAGAGATTTCGGTAGCGGGGGCAACACCGGGGAGCTGTTTTTT. It is translated as CSARDFGSGGNTGELFF. The chain recombines TRBV20-1 with TRBJ2-2, with 9 bases identical to TRBD2. The CDR3 extends over 17 amino acids. V lost 0 bases and J lost 2; bases outside the gene matches: 7. The germline V gene encodes CDR1 DFQATT and CDR2 SNEGSKA (reference sequence).

The J gene is TRBJ2-3, the V gene TRBV18; D might be TRBD1 (5 bases). CDR3 length: 14 residues. Looked up from germline, CDR1 is KGHSH and CDR2 is LQKENI. V was clipped by 2 bases and J by 1 base, with 7 bases between them. Here the CDR3 DNA reads TGTGCCAGCTCACCAGTCAGGGGCACAGATACGCAGTATTTT. Residues: CASSPVRGTDTQYF. The whole variable domain, filled in from reference TRBV18 and TRBJ2-3, reads NAGVMQNPRHLVRRRGQEARLRCSPMKGHSHVYWYRQLPEEGLKFMVYLQKENIIDESGMPKERFSAEFPKEGPSILRIQQVVRGDSAAYFCASSPVRGTDTQYFGPGTRLTVL.

A few counts support this clonotype. This chain joins TRBV9 and TRBJ1-1; 7 nucleotides match TRBD1. Germline trimming cut 0 bases from V and 4 bases from J; bases unmatched to any gene: 6. CDR1 SGDLS and CDR2 YYNGEE come from the germline V gene. The CDR3 has 15 amino acids. The CDR3 sequence is CASSVGGRGSTEAFF. As DNA, the CDR3 is TGTGCCAGCAGCGTAGGGGGCAGGGGGAGCACTGAAGCTTTCTTT.

The chain joins TRBV29-1 to TRBJ2-1; 8 bases fit TRBD1. CDR3 length equals 12 residues. The germline CDR1 and CDR2 sequences are SQVTM and ANQGSEA. V trimming: 7 bases; J trimming: 16 bases; junction bases outside the gene matches: 15. The CDR3 region is CSAMKGTGESFF. CDR3 DNA: TGCAGCGCCATGAAGGGGACAGGAGAATCATTCTTC.